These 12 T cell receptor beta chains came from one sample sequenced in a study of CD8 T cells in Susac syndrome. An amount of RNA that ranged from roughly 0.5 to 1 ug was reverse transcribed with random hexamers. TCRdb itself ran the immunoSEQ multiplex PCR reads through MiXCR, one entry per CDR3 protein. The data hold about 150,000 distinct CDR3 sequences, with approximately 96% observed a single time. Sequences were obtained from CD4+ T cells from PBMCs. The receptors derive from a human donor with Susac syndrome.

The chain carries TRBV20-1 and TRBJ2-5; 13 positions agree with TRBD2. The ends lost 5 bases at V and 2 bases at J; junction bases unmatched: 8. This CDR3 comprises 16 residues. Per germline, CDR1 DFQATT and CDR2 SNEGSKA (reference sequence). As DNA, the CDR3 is TGCAGTGCTTTCTGGACTAGCGGGGGACCTCAAGAGACCCAGTACTTC. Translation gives CSAFWTSGGPQETQYF.

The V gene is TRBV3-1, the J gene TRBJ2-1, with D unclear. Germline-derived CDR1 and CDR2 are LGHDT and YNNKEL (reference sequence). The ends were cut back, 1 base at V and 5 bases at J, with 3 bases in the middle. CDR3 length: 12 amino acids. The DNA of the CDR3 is TGTGCCAGCAGCCAAGTAAACAATGAGCAGTTCTTC. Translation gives CASSQVNNEQFF.

CDR3 loop: CASPTPEAFF. The CDR3 bases are TGTGCCAGCCCGACCCCTGAAGCTTTCTTT. The V gene is TRBV18, the J gene TRBJ1-1; D gene uncertain. Trimming removed 8 bases at V and 6 bases at J, with 7 bases between. The CDR3 is 10 amino acids. Germline values: CDR1 KGHSH, CDR2 LQKENI.

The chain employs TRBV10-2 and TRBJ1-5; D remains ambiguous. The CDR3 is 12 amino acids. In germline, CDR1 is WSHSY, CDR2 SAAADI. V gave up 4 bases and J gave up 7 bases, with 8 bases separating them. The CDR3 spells CASSVPGQPQHF. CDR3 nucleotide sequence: TGCGCCAGCAGTGTACCCGGCCAGCCCCAGCATTTT.

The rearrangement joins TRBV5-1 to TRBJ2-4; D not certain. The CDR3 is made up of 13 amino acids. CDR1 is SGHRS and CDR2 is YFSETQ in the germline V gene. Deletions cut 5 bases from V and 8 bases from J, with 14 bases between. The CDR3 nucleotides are TGCGCCAGCAGTAAAGGGTTTTGGGACATTCAGTACTTC. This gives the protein CASSKGFWDIQYF. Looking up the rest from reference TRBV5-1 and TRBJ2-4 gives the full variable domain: KAGVTQTPRYLIKTRGQQVTLSCSPISGHRSVSWYQQTPGQGLQFLFEYFSETQRNKGNFPGRFSGRQFSNSRSEMNVSTLELGDSALYLCASSKGFWDIQYFGAGTRLSVL.

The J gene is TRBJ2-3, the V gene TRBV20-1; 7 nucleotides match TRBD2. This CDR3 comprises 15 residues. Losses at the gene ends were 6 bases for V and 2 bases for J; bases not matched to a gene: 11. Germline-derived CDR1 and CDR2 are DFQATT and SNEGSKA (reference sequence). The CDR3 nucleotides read TGCAGTGCCTACCCTGCTAGCGGTTTCACAGATACGCAGTATTTT. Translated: CSAYPASGFTDTQYF.

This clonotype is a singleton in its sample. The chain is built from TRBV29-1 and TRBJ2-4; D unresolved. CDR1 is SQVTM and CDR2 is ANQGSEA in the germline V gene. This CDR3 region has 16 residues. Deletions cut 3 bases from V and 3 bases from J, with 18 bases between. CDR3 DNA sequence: TGCAGCGTTGAGTTCGCAGCCGGGCAGTACAAAAACATTCAGTACTTC. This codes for CSVEFAAGQYKNIQYF.

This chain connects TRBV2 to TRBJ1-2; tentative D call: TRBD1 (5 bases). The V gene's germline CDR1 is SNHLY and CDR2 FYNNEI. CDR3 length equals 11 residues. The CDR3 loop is CVQGEVYGYTF. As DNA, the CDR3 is TGTGTCCAGGGCGAAGTCTATGGCTACACCTTC.

CDR3 bases: TGTGCCAGCAGCCAAGGTTTCGCAGAAGAGACCCAGTACTTC. Translated: CASSQGFAEETQYF. The chain is built from TRBV4-2 and TRBJ2-5; D uncertain. This CDR3 has 14 amino acids. V lost 1 base, J lost 3 bases, and 9 bases lay in between. From germline, CDR1 is LGHNA and CDR2 YNFKEQ.

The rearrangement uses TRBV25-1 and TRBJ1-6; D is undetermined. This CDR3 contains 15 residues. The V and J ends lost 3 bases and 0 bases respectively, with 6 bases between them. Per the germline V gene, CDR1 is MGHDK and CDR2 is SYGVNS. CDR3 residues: CASSDMSSYNSPLHF. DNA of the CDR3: TGTGCCAGCAGTGATATGAGCTCCTATAATTCACCCCTCCACTTT.

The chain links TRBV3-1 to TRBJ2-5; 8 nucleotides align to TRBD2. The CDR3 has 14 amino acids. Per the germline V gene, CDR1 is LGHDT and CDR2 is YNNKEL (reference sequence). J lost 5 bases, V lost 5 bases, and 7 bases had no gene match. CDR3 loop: CASSYGGASETQYF. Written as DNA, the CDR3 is TGTGCCAGCAGCTACGGGGGGGCGTCGGAGACCCAGTACTTC.

The CDR3 loop is CASSFGITDTQYF. CDR3 in DNA: TGTGCCAGCAGCTTCGGGATCACAGATACGCAGTATTTT. The gene calls are TRBV7-3 and TRBJ2-3; weak D call: TRBD2 (5 bases). This CDR3 has 13 residues. Per the germline V gene, CDR1 is SGHTA and CDR2 is FQGTGA. Deletions cut 3 bases from V and 2 bases from J, with 6 bases between.